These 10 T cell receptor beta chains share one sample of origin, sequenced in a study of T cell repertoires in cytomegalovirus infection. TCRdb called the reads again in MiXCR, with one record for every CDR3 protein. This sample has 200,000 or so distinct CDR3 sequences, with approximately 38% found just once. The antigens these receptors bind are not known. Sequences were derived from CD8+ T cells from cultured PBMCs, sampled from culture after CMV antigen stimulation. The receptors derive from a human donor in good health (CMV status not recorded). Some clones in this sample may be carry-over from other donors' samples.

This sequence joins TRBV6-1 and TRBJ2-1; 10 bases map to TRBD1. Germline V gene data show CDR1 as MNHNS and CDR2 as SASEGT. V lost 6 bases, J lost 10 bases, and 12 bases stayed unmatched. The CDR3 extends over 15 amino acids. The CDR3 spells CASRTTGTGVREQFF. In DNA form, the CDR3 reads TGTGCCAGCAGGACTACCGGGACAGGGGTGAGGGAGCAGTTCTTC.

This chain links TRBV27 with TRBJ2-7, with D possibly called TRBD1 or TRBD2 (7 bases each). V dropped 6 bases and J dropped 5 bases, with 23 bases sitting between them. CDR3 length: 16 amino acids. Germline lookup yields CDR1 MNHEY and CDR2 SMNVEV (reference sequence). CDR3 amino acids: CASRPPRGGIRDEQYF. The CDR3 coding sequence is TGTGCCAGCAGACCTCCCAGGGGGGGTATTAGGGACGAGCAGTACTTC.

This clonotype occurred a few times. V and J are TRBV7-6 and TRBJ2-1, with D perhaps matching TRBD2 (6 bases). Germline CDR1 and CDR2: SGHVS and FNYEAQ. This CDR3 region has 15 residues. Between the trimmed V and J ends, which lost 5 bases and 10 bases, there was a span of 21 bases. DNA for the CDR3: TGTGCCAGCAGCCCCCGGGGGAGAGGGAGCGGGGAGCAGTTCTTC. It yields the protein CASSPRGRGSGEQFF.

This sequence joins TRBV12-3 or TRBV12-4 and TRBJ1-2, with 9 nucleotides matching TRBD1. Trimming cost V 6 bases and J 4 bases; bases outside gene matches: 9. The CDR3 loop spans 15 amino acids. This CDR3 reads CASSPRPTGGYGYTF. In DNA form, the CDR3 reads TGTGCCAGCAGCCCCAGGCCGACAGGGGGCTATGGCTACACCTTC.

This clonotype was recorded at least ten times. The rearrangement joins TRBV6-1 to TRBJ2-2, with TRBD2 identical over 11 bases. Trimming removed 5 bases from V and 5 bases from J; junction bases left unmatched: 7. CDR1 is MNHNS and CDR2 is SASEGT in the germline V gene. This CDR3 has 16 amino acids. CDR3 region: CASSHLAGGRTGELFF. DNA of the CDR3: TGTGCCAGCAGTCACCTAGCGGGAGGTCGGACCGGGGAGCTGTTTTTT.

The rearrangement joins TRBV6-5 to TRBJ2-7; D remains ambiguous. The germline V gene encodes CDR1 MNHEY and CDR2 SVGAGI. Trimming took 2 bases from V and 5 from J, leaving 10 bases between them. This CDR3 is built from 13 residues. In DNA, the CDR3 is TGTGCCAGCAGTTACATGGGGTGGAACGAGCAGTACTTC. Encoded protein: CASSYMGWNEQYF.

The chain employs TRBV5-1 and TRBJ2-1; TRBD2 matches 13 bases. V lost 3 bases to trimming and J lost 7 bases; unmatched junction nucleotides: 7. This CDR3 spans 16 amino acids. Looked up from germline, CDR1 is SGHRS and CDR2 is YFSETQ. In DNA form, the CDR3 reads TGCGCCAGCAGCTCGACTAGCGGGAGGCCGGGGAATGAGCAGTTCTTC. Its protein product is CASSSTSGRPGNEQFF.

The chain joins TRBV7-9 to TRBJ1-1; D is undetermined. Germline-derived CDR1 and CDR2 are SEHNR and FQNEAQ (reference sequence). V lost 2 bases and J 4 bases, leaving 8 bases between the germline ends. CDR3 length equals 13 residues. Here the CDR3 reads CASSLPSLTEAFF. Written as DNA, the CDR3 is TGTGCCAGCAGCTTACCGTCTCTCACTGAAGCTTTCTTT.

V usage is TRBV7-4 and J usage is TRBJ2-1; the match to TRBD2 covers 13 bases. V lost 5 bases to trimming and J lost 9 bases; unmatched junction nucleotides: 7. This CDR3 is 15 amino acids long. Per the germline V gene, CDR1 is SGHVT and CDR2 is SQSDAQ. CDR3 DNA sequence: TGTGCCAGCAGCCTAACTAGCGGGAGGGGGGCTGAGCAGTTCTTC. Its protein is CASSLTSGRGAEQFF.

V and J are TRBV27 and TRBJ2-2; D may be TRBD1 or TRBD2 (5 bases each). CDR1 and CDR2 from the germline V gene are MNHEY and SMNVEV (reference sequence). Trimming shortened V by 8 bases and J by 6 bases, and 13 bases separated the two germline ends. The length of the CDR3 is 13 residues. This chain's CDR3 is CASHSQGAGELFF. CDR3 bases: TGTGCCAGCCATAGCCAGGGAGCCGGGGAGCTGTTTTTT.